Shown below are 20 T cell receptor beta chains from a single sample sequenced in a study of cytomegalovirus exposure and HLA in healthy donors. Researchers ran the PCR with 60 Vbeta and 13 Jbeta primers. Using immunoSEQ multiplex PCR, the repertoire was profiled, and TCRdb retains in-frame clones only, with some absent. Here the sample spans 160,000 or so clones, less than 90% being singletons. Input material: PBMCs. The receptors were gathered from a male donor in good health and CMV-seropositive.

The V call is TRBV5-1, the J call TRBJ2-7; 10 bases map to TRBD1. The CDR3 runs to 15 residues. CDR1 and CDR2 (germline): SGHRS, YFSETQ. V lost 2 bases and J lost 1; bases outside the gene matches: 3. The CDR3 DNA is TGCGCCAGCAGCTTAATGGGACAGGGGTCCTACGAGCAGTACTTC. It yields the protein CASSLMGQGSYEQYF.

This chain uses TRBV5-6 with TRBJ2-7; D gene ambiguous. This CDR3 has 11 amino acids. Germline lookup yields CDR1 SGHDT and CDR2 YYEEEE. V was cut by 2 bases and J by 4 bases, with 4 bases left in between. In DNA form, the CDR3 reads TGTGCCAGCAGCTTCCAATACGAGCAGTACTTC. Translation gives CASSFQYEQYF.

The chain combines TRBV7-6 with TRBJ2-1, with TRBD2 matching over 10 bases. The V and J ends lost 2 bases and 0 bases, in that order; junction bases with no gene match: 7. The CDR3 consists of 18 residues. Per germline, CDR1 SGHVS and CDR2 FNYEAQ. CDR3 nucleotide sequence: TGTGCCAGCAGCTTAACTAGCGGGGCTCCAAGCTCCTACAATGAGCAGTTCTTC. Amino acids: CASSLTSGAPSSYNEQFF.

This clone was seen a handful of times. This chain connects TRBV7-9 to TRBJ2-3; 7 nucleotides line up with TRBD1. The ends lost 5 bases at V and 2 bases at J; junction bases unmatched: 10. The CDR3 spans 16 residues. CDR1 SEHNR and CDR2 FQNEAQ come from the germline V gene (reference sequence). The CDR3 bases are TGTGCCAGCAGCACCCGGATGGGACAGACCACAGATACGCAGTATTTT. Its translation is CASSTRMGQTTDTQYF.

This clone showed up just once. V and J are TRBV2 and TRBJ2-1, with D unresolved. Germline loops: CDR1 SNHLY, CDR2 FYNNEI. V lost 2 bases, J lost 0 bases, and 11 bases lay in between. The CDR3 is made up of 16 amino acids. In nucleotides, the CDR3 is TGTGCCAGCAGTGAAATGCGTGTTAGCTCCTACAATGAGCAGTTCTTC. Translated: CASSEMRVSSYNEQFF.

With respect to this clone: The junction shows a germline mismatch at one end, possibly a read error. The chain joins TRBV11-3 to TRBJ2-7, with a possible D match to TRBD2 (6 bases). Germline-derived CDR1 and CDR2 are SGHNT and YENEEA. The CDR3 has 15 amino acids. The CDR3 coding sequence is TGTGCCAGCAGCTTAGGGAGGGTTGCGTCCTACGGGCAGTACTTC. It translates to CASSLGRVASYGQYF.

This chain uses TRBV18 with TRBJ2-7; D is ambiguous. V shed 3 bases and J shed 6 bases, with 6 bases lying between them. The CDR3 spans 11 residues. The V gene's germline CDR1 is KGHSH and CDR2 LQKENI. The CDR3 reads CASSPPGEQYF. The CDR3, as DNA: TGTGCCAGCTCACCGCCCGGCGAGCAGTACTTC. The full variable domain, in which reference TRBV18 and TRBJ2-7 provide the parts outside the CDR3, is NAGVMQNPRHLVRRRGQEARLRCSPMKGHSHVYWYRQLPEEGLKFMVYLQKENIIDESGMPKERFSAEFPKEGPSILRIQQVVRGDSAAYFCASSPPGEQYFGPGTRLTVT.

This clone was seen just once. V gene TRBV6-6 combines with J gene TRBJ2-3; 9 nucleotides match TRBD2. Germline-derived CDR1 and CDR2 are MNHNY and SVGAGI (reference sequence). J gave up 2 bases and V 6 bases, and 6 bases lay outside the gene matches. This CDR3 contains 15 residues. In DNA, the CDR3 is TGTGCCAGCAGGGTTCTAGCGGGACTCACAGATACGCAGTATTTT. This codes for CASRVLAGLTDTQYF.

CDR3 sequence: CASSYRGSEAFF. For the CDR3, the DNA is TGTGCCAGCAGCTACAGGGGTTCTGAAGCTTTCTTT. The V gene is TRBV27, the J gene TRBJ1-1; TRBD1 aligns across 7 bases. Unmatched junction bases numbered 4, after V lost 6 bases and J lost 6 bases. The CDR3 sequence is 12 residues long. Germline V gene data show CDR1 as MNHEY and CDR2 as SMNVEV (reference sequence).

This chain joins TRBV7-3 and TRBJ2-3; the D gene is possibly TRBD1 (6 bases). Germline V gene data show CDR1 as SGHTA and CDR2 as FQGTGA. V was shortened by 0 bases and J by 0 bases, with 10 bases between the two germline ends. This CDR3 contains 16 residues. DNA of the CDR3: TGTGCCAGCAGCTTAACGAGAGGGGGAAGCACAGATACGCAGTATTTT. This translates into CASSLTRGGSTDTQYF.

This clone was recorded only once. The chain has TRBV27 and TRBJ2-3; 12 bases match TRBD2. V gave up 4 bases and J gave up 1 base; unmatched junction bases: 12. Germline CDR1 reads MNHEY; CDR2 reads SMNVEV (reference sequence). CDR3 length equals 19 residues. CDR3 loop: CASSSIPSGGVPRTDTQYF. CDR3 coding DNA: TGTGCCAGCAGTTCCATTCCTAGCGGGGGGGTGCCGCGCACAGATACGCAGTATTTT.

The chain employs TRBV7-2 and TRBJ2-7, with D tentatively TRBD2 (6 bases). Germline V gene sequence: CDR1 SGHTA, CDR2 FQGNSA. The CDR3 is 16 amino acids. Between the trimmed V and J ends, which lost 5 bases and 0 bases, there was a span of 17 bases. The CDR3 DNA follows: TGTGCCAGCAGCCAAAACACCGGGACTGGCTCCTACGAGCAGTACTTC. Protein product: CASSQNTGTGSYEQYF.

The chain joins TRBV27 to TRBJ1-1, with unresolved D. Germline values: CDR1 MNHEY, CDR2 SMNVEV (reference sequence). The CDR3 contains 15 residues. The V and J ends lost 6 bases and 5 bases respectively, with 19 bases between them. The CDR3 region is CASSEGGIVGTEAFF. CDR3 DNA: TGTGCCAGCAGCGAGGGAGGGATAGTGGGGACTGAAGCTTTCTTT.

The chain combines TRBV6-1 with TRBJ2-1; D gene unclear. The V and J ends lost 3 bases and 4 bases respectively, with 16 bases between them. Germline assignment: CDR1 MNHNS and CDR2 SASEGT. This CDR3 contains 16 residues. CDR3 DNA: TGTGCCAGCAGTGACCCCGGGTCAAACCTTTACAATGAGCAGTTCTTC. Translation: CASSDPGSNLYNEQFF.

The chain is built from TRBV5-1 and TRBJ1-2; perhaps TRBD1 as D (6 bases). V was shortened by 6 bases and J by 2 bases, with 14 bases between the two germline ends. Germline lookup yields CDR1 SGHRS and CDR2 YFSETQ. The CDR3 totals 14 residues. CDR3 DNA: TGCGCCAGCAATTACCGGGACAAGAACTATGGCTACACCTTC. Protein product: CASNYRDKNYGYTF.

This chain's CDR3 is CASSPAPQGGAGYTF. CDR3 DNA sequence: TGTGCCAGCTCACCTGCTCCTCAGGGAGGGGCTGGCTACACCTTC. The rearrangement joins TRBV18 to TRBJ1-2; D possibly corresponds to TRBD1 (5 bases). The CDR3 contains 15 residues. Looked up from germline, CDR1 is KGHSH and CDR2 is LQKENI. Trimming left V 3 bases short and J 7 bases short, with 18 bases between.

This chain joins TRBV19 and TRBJ2-3; TRBD2 matches 9 bases. J was trimmed by 3 bases and V by 4 bases; bases with no gene match: 5. Germline V gives CDR1 LNHDA, CDR2 SQIVND (reference sequence). The CDR3 is made up of 15 amino acids. The CDR3 nucleotides read TGTGCCAGTAGTAGTATAGCGGGAGTAACAGATACGCAGTATTTT. Protein: CASSSIAGVTDTQYF.

V usage is TRBV28 and J usage is TRBJ2-7, with 7 positions matching TRBD1. CDR1 is MDHEN and CDR2 is SYDVKM in the germline V gene. J was trimmed by 4 bases and V by 5 bases; bases with no gene match: 11. The CDR3 loop spans 15 amino acids. The CDR3 nucleotides read TGTGCCAGCAGTCCGCTGACAGGGAGAGCGTACGAGCAGTACTTC. It is translated as CASSPLTGRAYEQYF.

V is TRBV28 and J is TRBJ2-7; D is possibly TRBD1 (6 bases). The germline CDR1 and CDR2 sequences are MDHEN and SYDVKM. V lost 6 bases, J lost 3 bases, and 12 bases lay in between. CDR3 length equals 13 residues. The CDR3: CASRSDRYYEQYF. The DNA of the CDR3 is TGTGCCAGCAGATCCGACAGGTACTACGAGCAGTACTTC.

The gene calls are TRBV6-1 and TRBJ2-7, with a possible D match to TRBD1 (6 bases). V was shortened by 4 bases and J by 0 bases, with 10 bases between the two germline ends. The CDR3 runs to 14 residues. Germline V gene lookup returns CDR1 MNHNS and CDR2 SASEGT. The CDR3 nucleotides read TGTGCCAGCAGTGTGCAACAGGGCTCCTACGAGCAGTACTTC. It is translated as CASSVQQGSYEQYF.